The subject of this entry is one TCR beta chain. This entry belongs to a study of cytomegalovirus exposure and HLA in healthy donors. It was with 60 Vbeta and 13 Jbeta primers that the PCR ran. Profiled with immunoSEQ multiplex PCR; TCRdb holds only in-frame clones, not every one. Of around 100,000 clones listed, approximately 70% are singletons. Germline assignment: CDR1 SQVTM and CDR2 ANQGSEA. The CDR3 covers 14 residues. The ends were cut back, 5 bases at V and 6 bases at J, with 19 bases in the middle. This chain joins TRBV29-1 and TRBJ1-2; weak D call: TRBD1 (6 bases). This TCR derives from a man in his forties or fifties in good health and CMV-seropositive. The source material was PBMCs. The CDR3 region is CSVRDIQLPDGYTF. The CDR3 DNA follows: TGCAGCGTTCGGGACATCCAGCTCCCGGATGGCTACACCTTC.